The 18 T cell receptor beta chains listed next were all sequenced from one sample in a study of CD8 T cells in ankylosing spondylitis. Study-level points and caveats: Made up of about eight highly homologous variants, a TCR beta motif appeared characteristic of ankylosing spondylitis blood.

One entry per CDR3 protein results from TCRdb running MiXCR on the 5' RACE reads. The sample records about 500,000 distinct CDR3 sequences, roughly 13% being singletons. No antigen has been assigned to these receptors. Sample: blood, either unsorted or a sorted T cell fraction (not recorded which). Every receptor here comes from a male donor with ankylosing spondylitis.

The chain employs TRBV29-1 and TRBJ2-3; D gene ambiguous. CDR3 length equals 12 residues. Germline V CDR1 and CDR2: SQVTM, ANQGSEA. The V end was cut by 8 bases, the J end by 7 bases, with 16 bases between. CDR3 coding DNA: TGCAGCCCTGGCGTGGAGAGAAATACGCAGTATTTT. It is translated as CSPGVERNTQYF.

This clonotype has a single count. This sequence joins TRBV20-1 and TRBJ2-3; 7 positions agree with TRBD1. Germline-derived CDR1 and CDR2 are DFQATT and SNEGSKA (reference sequence). This CDR3 has 14 amino acids. The trim removed 6 bases at V and 1 base at J, leaving 7 bases unmatched. This CDR3 reads CSAETGLGTDTQYF. DNA of the CDR3: TGCAGTGCCGAGACAGGGTTGGGCACAGATACGCAGTATTTT.

The chain is built from TRBV29-1 and TRBJ2-3; 9 positions match TRBD1. Germline CDR1 SQVTM, CDR2 ANQGSEA. The V and J ends lost 4 bases and 4 bases, in that order; junction bases with no gene match: 12. The CDR3 is 16 residues long. CDR3 amino acids: CSVGRPTGGVADTQYF. CDR3 DNA sequence: TGCAGCGTTGGGCGCCCTACAGGGGGCGTCGCAGATACGCAGTATTTT.

This clonotype appeared a few times. This chain uses TRBV3-1 with TRBJ1-2; 8 bases agree with TRBD1. After removal of 4 bases from V and 4 bases from J, the junction contained 20 bases not matched to a gene. This CDR3 comprises 19 residues. Germline V CDR1 and CDR2: LGHDT, YNNKEL (reference sequence). The CDR3 DNA follows: TGTGCCAGCAGCCGCCTTTCCAAATCAGGGGGCCCCCGGCGCTATGGCTACACCTTC. Protein sequence: CASSRLSKSGGPRRYGYTF.

This clonotype has ten or more counts. The chain joins TRBV5-1 to TRBJ2-1; TRBD2 is a possible D gene (5 bases). Germline V lookup: CDR1 SGHRS, CDR2 YFSETQ. V was cut by 0 bases and J by 13 bases, with 11 bases left in between. The CDR3 has 12 residues. The CDR3, as DNA: TGCGCCAGCAGCTTGGTTAGCGAAGGTCAGTTCTTC. Its translation is CASSLVSEGQFF.

The table lists this clonotype with a count of one. The rearrangement joins TRBV5-1 to TRBJ2-3; D is possibly TRBD1 or TRBD2 (6 bases each). The germline gives CDR1 SGHRS, CDR2 YFSETQ. The CDR3 runs 14 residues. Trimming shortened V by 4 bases and J by 3 bases, and 12 bases separated the two germline ends. CDR3 in DNA: TGCGCCAGCAGCCTCCCGGGGGCGACAGATACGCAGTATTTT. Amino acid sequence: CASSLPGATDTQYF.

This clonotype was detected only a few times. This chain uses TRBV12-3 or TRBV12-4 with TRBJ2-1; TRBD1 agrees at 10 bases. This CDR3 is 14 amino acids long. Trimming removed 6 bases from V and 8 bases from J; junction bases left unmatched: 7. CDR3 loop: CASRPDRGVYEQFF. The CDR3 region has the DNA TGTGCCAGCAGACCGGACAGGGGGGTTTATGAGCAGTTCTTC.

The chain uses TRBV7-8 and TRBJ1-1; D not certain. The V and J ends lost 5 bases and 0 bases respectively, with 13 bases between them. The germline V gene has CDR1 SGHVS and CDR2 FQNEAQ. This CDR3 comprises 15 residues. The CDR3 loop is CASSTRHNMNTEAFF. CDR3 nucleotide sequence: TGTGCCAGCAGCACGAGACACAACATGAACACTGAAGCTTTCTTT.

This clonotype was counted ten times or more. The rearrangement links TRBV7-8 to TRBJ2-1; perhaps TRBD2 as D (6 bases). The CDR3 runs 17 residues. Germline loops: CDR1 SGHVS, CDR2 FQNEAQ. V was trimmed by 4 bases and J by 3 bases, leaving 19 bases between them. Here the CDR3 reads CASSSPTPAGLYNEQFF. In DNA, the CDR3 is TGTGCCAGCAGCTCCCCGACTCCAGCGGGCCTCTACAATGAGCAGTTCTTC.

In its sample, this clonotype was seen a few times. This chain joins TRBV6-1 and TRBJ2-3, with 7 bases lining up with TRBD2. The CDR3 contains 15 residues. From germline, CDR1 is MNHNS and CDR2 SASEGT. J gave up 0 bases and V 10 bases, and 10 bases lay outside the gene matches. The CDR3 coding sequence is TGTGCCACCCTATCGAGCGGGACTAGCACAGATACGCAGTATTTT. It specifies CATLSSGTSTDTQYF.

This clonotype has a handful of counts. The V call is TRBV7-8, the J call TRBJ2-1; 9 nucleotides agree with TRBD2. V shed 5 bases, J shed 7 bases, and the junction held 9 bases outside the gene matches. The CDR3 is 15 residues long. Germline CDR1 reads SGHVS; CDR2 reads FQNEAQ. In DNA, the CDR3 is TGTGCCAGCAGCCTGCCGGGACTAGCAATTAATGAGCAGTTCTTC. Residues: CASSLPGLAINEQFF.

The chain uses TRBV20-1 and TRBJ1-2, with a possible D match to TRBD1 (6 bases). CDR1 and CDR2 from the germline V gene are DFQATT and SNEGSKA (reference sequence). The CDR3 extends over 12 amino acids. With 1 base removed from V and 7 bases from J, the gap between germline ends came to 10 bases. The CDR3 here is CSARVQGLGYTF. The CDR3 region has the DNA TGCAGTGCTAGAGTACAGGGACTTGGCTACACCTTC.

The chain links TRBV5-1 to TRBJ2-5; D is tentatively TRBD1 or TRBD2 (5 bases each). Between the trimmed V and J ends, which lost 4 bases and 5 bases, there was a span of 18 bases. The CDR3 is 15 amino acids. Germline CDR1 and CDR2: SGHRS and YFSETQ. The CDR3 region is CASSGEGGTRETQYF. Here the CDR3 DNA reads TGCGCCAGCAGCGGTGAGGGTGGGACGAGGGAGACCCAGTACTTC.

This chain connects TRBV20-1 to TRBJ2-7; D remains unclear. V lost 3 bases and J 4 bases, leaving 19 bases between the germline ends. Germline V CDR1 and CDR2: DFQATT, SNEGSKA (reference sequence). The CDR3 contains 15 residues. The CDR3 reads CSARDAELPLYEQYF. As DNA, the CDR3 is TGCAGTGCTAGGGATGCGGAGTTGCCCCTATACGAGCAGTACTTC.

This clonotype was observed a handful of times. The genes are TRBV3-1 and TRBJ2-7; 10 nucleotides match TRBD1. Germline V lookup: CDR1 LGHDT, CDR2 YNNKEL (reference sequence). This CDR3 contains 15 residues. The V gene end was trimmed by 4 bases and the J gene end by 3 bases; junction bases not matched to a gene: 6. The CDR3 coding sequence is TGTGCCAGCAGCCCCCGGGACAGGGGCGTCTACGAGCAGTACTTC. It translates to CASSPRDRGVYEQYF.

This clonotype was seen a few times. This chain joins TRBV15 and TRBJ1-5; D gene unclear. This CDR3 region has 14 residues. Germline V gene sequence: CDR1 LNHNV, CDR2 YYDKDF (reference sequence). Trimming shortened V by 0 bases and J by 5 bases, and 8 bases separated the two germline ends. DNA for the CDR3: TGTGCCACCAGCAGAGATGGCAGCGATCAGCCCCAGCATTTT. Its translation is CATSRDGSDQPQHF.

This clonotype has only a few counts. The gene calls are TRBV5-1 and TRBJ2-7; TRBD2 might be the D (6 bases). Per the germline V gene, CDR1 is SGHRS and CDR2 is YFSETQ. The CDR3 runs to 16 residues. The V end was cut by 3 bases, the J end by 3 bases, with 19 bases between. CDR3 residues: CASSSRDSGPNYEQYF. The CDR3 bases are TGCGCCAGCAGCTCCCGGGACTCAGGCCCCAACTACGAGCAGTACTTC.

This clonotype was counted at least ten times. The chain recombines TRBV3-1 with TRBJ2-3; TRBD1 matches at 11 bases. The CDR3 has 15 residues. Trimming at V came to 1 base and at J to 6 bases, leaving 3 bases not matched to a gene. In germline, CDR1 is LGHDT, CDR2 YNNKEL (reference sequence). The CDR3 nucleotides read TGTGCCAGCAGCCAAGTAGGACAGGGGGCTGATACGCAGTATTTT. It encodes CASSQVGQGADTQYF.